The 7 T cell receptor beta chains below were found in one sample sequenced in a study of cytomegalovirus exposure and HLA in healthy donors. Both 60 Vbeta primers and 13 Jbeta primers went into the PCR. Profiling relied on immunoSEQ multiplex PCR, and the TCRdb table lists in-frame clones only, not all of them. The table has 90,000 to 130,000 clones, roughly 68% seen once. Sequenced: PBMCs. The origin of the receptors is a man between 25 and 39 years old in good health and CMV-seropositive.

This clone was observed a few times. CDR3 nucleotides: TGTGCCAGTAGTTTTGGACTCTCTGGAAACACCATATATTTT. Translation: CASSFGLSGNTIYF. The chain links TRBV19 to TRBJ1-3; D uncertain. The germline CDR1 and CDR2 sequences are LNHDA and SQIVND (reference sequence). CDR3 length: 14 residues. The V gene lost 5 bases and the J gene lost 0 bases, with 8 bases spanning the gap.

CDR3 sequence (DNA): TGCGCCAGCAGCTCTGAGACTAGCAGCACAGATACGCAGTATTTT. It translates to CASSSETSSTDTQYF. The genes are TRBV5-1 and TRBJ2-3; 7 nucleotides align to TRBD2. Trimming removed 3 bases from V and 0 bases from J; junction bases left unmatched: 4. The CDR3 runs 15 residues. The V gene's germline CDR1 is SGHRS and CDR2 YFSETQ.

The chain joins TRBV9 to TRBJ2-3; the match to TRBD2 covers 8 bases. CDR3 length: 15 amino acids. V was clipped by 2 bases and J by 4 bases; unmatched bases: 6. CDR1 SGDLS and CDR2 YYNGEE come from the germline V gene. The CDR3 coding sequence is TGTGCCAGCAGCGTCTACGGGGGGGTCGCAGATACGCAGTATTTT. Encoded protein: CASSVYGGVADTQYF.

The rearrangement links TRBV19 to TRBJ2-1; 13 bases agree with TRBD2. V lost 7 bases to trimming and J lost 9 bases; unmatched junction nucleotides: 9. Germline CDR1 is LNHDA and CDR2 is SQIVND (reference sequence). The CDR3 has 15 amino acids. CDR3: CASTKTSGGAGEQFF. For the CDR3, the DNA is TGTGCCAGTACCAAAACTAGCGGGGGGGCCGGTGAGCAGTTCTTC.

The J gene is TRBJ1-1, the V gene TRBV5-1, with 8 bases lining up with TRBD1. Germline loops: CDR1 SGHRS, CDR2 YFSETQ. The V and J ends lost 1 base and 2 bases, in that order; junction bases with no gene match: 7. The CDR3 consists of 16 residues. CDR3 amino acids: CASSLKVGTGNTEAFF. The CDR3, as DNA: TGCGCCAGCAGCTTGAAGGTCGGGACAGGAAACACTGAAGCTTTCTTT.

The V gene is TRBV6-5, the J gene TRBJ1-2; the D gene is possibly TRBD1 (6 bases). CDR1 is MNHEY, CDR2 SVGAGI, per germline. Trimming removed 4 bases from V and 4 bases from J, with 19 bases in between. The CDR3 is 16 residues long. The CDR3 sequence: CASSSGPPKGGYGYTF. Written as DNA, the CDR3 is TGTGCCAGCAGTTCCGGGCCTCCCAAAGGGGGCTATGGCTACACCTTC.

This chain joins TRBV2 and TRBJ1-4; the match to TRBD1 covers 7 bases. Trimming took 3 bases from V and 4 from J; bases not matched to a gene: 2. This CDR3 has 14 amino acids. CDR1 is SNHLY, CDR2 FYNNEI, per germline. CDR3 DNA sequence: TGTGCCAGCAGTGAGACAGGGTTTAATGAAAAACTGTTTTTT. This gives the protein CASSETGFNEKLFF.